This passage covers 23 T cell receptor beta chains from one sample sequenced in a study of cytomegalovirus exposure and HLA in healthy donors. The primer mix had 60 Vbeta and 13 Jbeta primers. Sequencing was performed with immunoSEQ multiplex PCR; in TCRdb, only in-frame clones are kept and a portion is missing. The table records about 280,000 clones, roughly 90% of them present only once. The sequenced sample consisted of PBMCs. The receptors were gathered from a woman between 18 and 29 years old in good health and CMV-seronegative.

The chain combines TRBV19 with TRBJ2-7, with 8 bases aligning to TRBD1. Germline V gives CDR1 LNHDA, CDR2 SQIVND (reference sequence). This CDR3 has 13 amino acids. V dropped 5 bases and J dropped 6; count of bases not matched to a gene: 6. The CDR3 spells CASSEGQGVEQYF. CDR3 nucleotides: TGTGCCAGTAGTGAAGGACAGGGAGTCGAGCAGTACTTC.

This chain links TRBV30 with TRBJ2-7; D gene ambiguous. This CDR3 is built from 11 residues. From germline, CDR1 is GTSNPN and CDR2 SVGIG (reference sequence). The V and J ends lost 2 bases and 2 bases respectively, with 4 bases between them. Here the CDR3 reads CAWSLTYEQYF. The DNA of the CDR3 is TGTGCCTGGAGTTTAACCTACGAGCAGTACTTC.

The V and J genes are TRBV15 and TRBJ2-5; D is possibly TRBD2 (6 bases). From germline, CDR1 is LNHNV and CDR2 YYDKDF (reference sequence). This CDR3 has 15 amino acids. V lost 2 bases to trimming and J lost 5 bases, with 15 bases between them. CDR3: CATSRSRGGGETQYF. CDR3 bases: TGTGCCACCAGCAGATCGAGGGGCGGAGGGGAGACCCAGTACTTC.

The chain has TRBV19 and TRBJ2-3; 10 positions match TRBD1. Germline CDR1 reads LNHDA; CDR2 reads SQIVND (reference sequence). This CDR3 region has 18 residues. The V and J ends lost 3 bases and 4 bases, in that order; junction bases with no gene match: 13. For the CDR3, the DNA is TGTGCCAGTAGTATGAACCCCCTTGGGACAGGGGAACCAGATACGCAGTATTTT. It yields the protein CASSMNPLGTGEPDTQYF.

This chain connects TRBV15 to TRBJ2-5, with D maybe TRBD2 (5 bases). With 1 base removed from V and 7 bases from J, the gap between germline ends came to 10 bases. Germline CDR1 LNHNV, CDR2 YYDKDF (reference sequence). The CDR3 loop spans 13 amino acids. The CDR3 loop is CATSRVFEGTQYF. The CDR3 DNA is TGTGCCACCAGCAGAGTTTTCGAGGGGACCCAGTACTTC.

The count of this clone is one. The genes are TRBV4-1 and TRBJ1-2; D remains ambiguous. The V gene lost 4 bases and the J gene lost 4 bases, with 16 bases spanning the gap. The germline CDR1 and CDR2 sequences are MGHRA and YSYEKL. The CDR3 extends over 15 amino acids. The DNA of the CDR3 is TGCGCCAGCAGCCTTCCTACAACAGATCTCTATGGCTACACCTTC. Translation: CASSLPTTDLYGYTF.

The V call is TRBV29-1, the J call TRBJ1-1, with TRBD1 identical over 8 bases. V shed 5 bases and J 3 bases; nucleotides not matched to a gene: 2. CDR1 is SQVTM, CDR2 ANQGSEA, per germline. CDR3 length: 12 amino acids. This CDR3 reads CSVPGGYTEAFF. Written as DNA, the CDR3 is TGCAGCGTTCCAGGGGGCTACACTGAAGCTTTCTTT.

J is TRBJ1-1 and V is TRBV25-1; 8 positions agree with TRBD1. This CDR3 region has 13 residues. The V gene's germline CDR1 is MGHDK and CDR2 SYGVNS. V dropped 4 bases and J dropped 8; count of bases not matched to a gene: 6. In DNA, the CDR3 is TGTGCCAGCAGTGTTTATGCAGGGGGCGAAGCTTTCTTT. Translating it yields CASSVYAGGEAFF.

The chain employs TRBV19 and TRBJ2-3; the D is unclear. Germline V gene sequence: CDR1 LNHDA, CDR2 SQIVND (reference sequence). The CDR3 extends over 14 amino acids. V was trimmed by 4 bases and J by 1 base, leaving 9 bases between them. CDR3 DNA sequence: TGTGCCAGTAGTAAAGGAGTGGGCACAGATACGCAGTATTTT. Protein sequence: CASSKGVGTDTQYF.

The rearrangement uses TRBV7-9 and TRBJ2-7; D is undetermined. Germline V gives CDR1 SEHNR, CDR2 FQNEAQ (reference sequence). The CDR3 is 13 residues long. V lost 5 bases to trimming and J lost 3 bases, with 11 bases between them. The CDR3, as DNA: TGTGCCAGCAGCCCCTCCCGAGACTACGAGCAGTACTTC. The encoded protein is CASSPSRDYEQYF. The complete variable domain, with remaining parts taken from reference TRBV7-9 and TRBJ2-7, reads DTGVSQNPRHKITKRGQNVTFRCDPISEHNRLYWYRQTLGQGPEFLTYFQNEAQLEKSRLLSDRFSAERPKGSFSTLEIQRTEQGDSAMYLCASSPSRDYEQYFGPGTRLTVT.

This sequence joins TRBV11-2 and TRBJ2-1; 7 nucleotides agree with TRBD2. Germline assignment: CDR1 SGHAT and CDR2 FQNNGV. This CDR3 region has 16 residues. V gave up 1 base and J gave up 8 bases; unmatched junction bases: 11. CDR3 coding DNA: TGTGCCAGCAGCTTAGTTTTCGGACTAGGTGGTTATGAGCAGTTCTTC. This sequence encodes CASSLVFGLGGYEQFF.

The CDR3 sequence: CASTSSQATNEKLFF. CDR3 DNA: TGTGCCAGTACCTCTTCCCAGGCCACGAATGAAAAACTGTTTTTT. V gene TRBV19 combines with J gene TRBJ1-4; the D is unclear. Germline values: CDR1 LNHDA, CDR2 SQIVND (reference sequence). CDR3 length equals 15 residues. V shed 7 bases and J shed 5 bases, with 17 bases lying between them.

The chain recombines TRBV9 with TRBJ2-6, with TRBD1 matching 8 bases. Trimming removed 0 bases from V and 0 bases from J; junction bases left unmatched: 11. CDR3 length: 20 amino acids. Looked up from germline, CDR1 is SGDLS and CDR2 is YYNGEE. CDR3 DNA sequence: TGTGCCAGCAGCGTAGCTCATCCGGGACAGGTACTCTCTGGGGCCAACGTCCTGACTTTC. Amino acids: CASSVAHPGQVLSGANVLTF.

V is TRBV6-5 and J is TRBJ1-5, with 10 bases matching TRBD1. This CDR3 has 15 amino acids. The germline gives CDR1 MNHEY, CDR2 SVGAGI. J was trimmed by 2 bases and V by 2 bases; bases with no gene match: 0. Written as DNA, the CDR3 is TGTGCCAGCAGTTACGGGACAGGGGGCAATCAGCCCCAGCATTTT. Translated, it gives CASSYGTGGNQPQHF.

This clone appeared a few times. CDR3 amino acids: CASSSGTGGTYEQYF. CDR3 sequence (DNA): TGCGCCAGCAGCTCGGGGACAGGTGGGACCTACGAGCAGTACTTC. V and J are TRBV5-1 and TRBJ2-7, with 8 nucleotides matching TRBD1. The CDR3 is 15 amino acids. Germline-derived CDR1 and CDR2 are SGHRS and YFSETQ. V was pared by 3 bases and J by 2 bases, with 7 bases of the junction left unmatched.

This clone came up once. The chain employs TRBV18 and TRBJ1-2; 10 bases fit TRBD1. The V segment lost 0 bases and the J segment 8 bases; nucleotides outside the gene matches: 6. Looked up from germline, CDR1 is KGHSH and CDR2 is LQKENI. The CDR3 covers 15 residues. CDR3 sequence (DNA): TGTGCCAGCTCACCACCGGGACAGGGGTTGGGAGGCTACACCTTC. This codes for CASSPPGQGLGGYTF.

The rearrangement uses TRBV11-2 and TRBJ1-1, with TRBD1 matching over 8 bases. CDR3 length: 16 amino acids. CDR1 is SGHAT and CDR2 is FQNNGV in the germline V gene. After removal of 3 bases from V and 3 bases from J, the junction contained 9 bases not matched to a gene. This CDR3 reads CASSFRQGRADTEAFF. The DNA for the CDR3 is TGTGCCAGCAGCTTCAGACAGGGGAGGGCGGACACTGAAGCTTTCTTT. The whole variable domain, filled in from reference TRBV11-2 and TRBJ1-1, reads EAGVAQSPRYKIIEKRQSVAFWCNPISGHATLYWYQQILGQGPKLLIQFQNNGVVDDSQLPKDRFSAERLKGVDSTLKIQPAKLEDSAVYLCASSFRQGRADTEAFFGQGTRLTVV.

This rearrangement joins TRBV29-1 to TRBJ1-6; D perhaps matches TRBD1 (6 bases). The CDR3 totals 13 residues. Trimming removed 7 bases from V and 6 bases from J, with 13 bases in between. Germline V gene lookup returns CDR1 SQVTM and CDR2 ANQGSEA. This chain's CDR3 is CSAQTGPNSPLHF. The CDR3 DNA follows: TGCAGCGCCCAGACAGGCCCTAATTCACCCCTCCACTTT.

DNA for the CDR3: TGTGCCAGTTTTCCGGGACAGGGGGATCAGCCCCAGCATTTT. This encodes CASFPGQGDQPQHF. The chain joins TRBV19 to TRBJ1-5, with 11 nucleotides matching TRBD1. The CDR3 length is 14 residues. Per germline, CDR1 LNHDA and CDR2 SQIVND (reference sequence). The V and J ends lost 8 bases and 5 bases, in that order; junction bases with no gene match: 5.

This chain joins TRBV4-1 and TRBJ1-2; 9 positions match TRBD1. V dropped 6 bases and J dropped 7; count of bases not matched to a gene: 6. CDR1 MGHRA and CDR2 YSYEKL come from the germline V gene. The CDR3 consists of 13 residues. The CDR3 coding sequence is TGCGCCAGCAGTCCACAGGGGGCCCTTGGCTACACCTTC. Translation gives CASSPQGALGYTF.

The CDR3 sequence: CASSRTQAGIGGYTF. The CDR3 coding sequence is TGTGCCAGCAGTCGGACACAAGCCGGTATAGGTGGCTACACCTTC. This chain uses TRBV6-5 with TRBJ1-2; D possibly corresponds to TRBD1 (5 bases). The V end lost 5 bases, the J end lost 7 bases, and 20 bases lay between the germline ends. The CDR3 is 15 residues long. Germline values: CDR1 MNHEY, CDR2 SVGAGI.

V gene TRBV5-4 combines with J gene TRBJ2-7; 7 nucleotides align to TRBD1. The J segment lost 0 bases and the V segment lost 2 bases, leaving 8 bases of the junction unmatched. Germline assignment: CDR1 SGHNT and CDR2 YYREEE (reference sequence). The CDR3 contains 16 residues. CDR3: CASSLKPGQISYEQYF. CDR3 bases: TGTGCCAGCAGCTTAAAACCGGGACAGATCTCCTACGAGCAGTACTTC.

The genes are TRBV30 and TRBJ1-3, with 10 bases that match TRBD1. Germline V gene sequence: CDR1 GTSNPN, CDR2 SVGIG (reference sequence). CDR3 length: 15 amino acids. V shed 1 base, J shed 2 bases, and the junction held 2 bases outside the gene matches. CDR3 sequence: CAWSDGTGAGNTIYF. The DNA of the CDR3 is TGTGCCTGGAGTGACGGGACAGGGGCTGGAAACACCATATATTTT.